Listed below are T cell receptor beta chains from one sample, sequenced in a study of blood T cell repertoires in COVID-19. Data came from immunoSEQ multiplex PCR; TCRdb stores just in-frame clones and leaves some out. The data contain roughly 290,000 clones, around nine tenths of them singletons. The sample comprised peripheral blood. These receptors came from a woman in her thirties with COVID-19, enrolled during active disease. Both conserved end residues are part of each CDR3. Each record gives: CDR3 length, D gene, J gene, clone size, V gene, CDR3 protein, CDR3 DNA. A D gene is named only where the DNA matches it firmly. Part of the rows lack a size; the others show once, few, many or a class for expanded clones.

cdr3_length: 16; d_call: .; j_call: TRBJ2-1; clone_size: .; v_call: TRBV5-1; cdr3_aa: CASSPRWDSAYNEQFF; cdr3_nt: TGCGCCAGCAGCCCACGGTGGGACTCGGCATACAATGAGCAGTTCTTC
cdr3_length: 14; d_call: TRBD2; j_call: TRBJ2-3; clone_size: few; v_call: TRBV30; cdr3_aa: CACTRLAGTDTQYF; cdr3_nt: TGTGCCTGTACCAGACTAGCGGGGACAGATACGCAGTATTTT
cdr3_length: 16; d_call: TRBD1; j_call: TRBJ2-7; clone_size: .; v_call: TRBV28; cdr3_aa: CASRNRGTGRSYEQYF; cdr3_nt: TGTGCCAGTCGTAACCGGGGGACAGGGCGGTCCTACGAGCAGTACTTC
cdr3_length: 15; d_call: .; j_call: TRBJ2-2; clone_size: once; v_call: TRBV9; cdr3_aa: CASSVDGRNTGELFF; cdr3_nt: TGTGCCAGCAGCGTAGACGGGAGGAACACCGGGGAGCTGTTTTTT
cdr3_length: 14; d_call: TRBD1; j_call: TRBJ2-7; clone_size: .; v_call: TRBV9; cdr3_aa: CASSVYEGAYEQYF; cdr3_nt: TGTGCCAGCAGCGTATATGAGGGGGCATACGAGCAGTACTTC
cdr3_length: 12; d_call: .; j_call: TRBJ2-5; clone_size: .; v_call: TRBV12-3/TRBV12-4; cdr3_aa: CASSQGSGTQYF; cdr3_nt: TGTGCCAGCAGTCAGGGTTCGGGGACCCAGTACTTC
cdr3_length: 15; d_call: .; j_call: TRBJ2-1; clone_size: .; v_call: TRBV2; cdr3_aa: CASSEGLASYNEQFF; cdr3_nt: TGTGCCAGCAGTGAAGGTTTAGCCTCCTACAATGAGCAGTTCTTC
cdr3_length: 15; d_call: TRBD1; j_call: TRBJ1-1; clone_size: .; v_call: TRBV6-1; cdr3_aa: CASSQAGTVSTEAFF; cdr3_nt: TGTGCCAGCAGTCAAGCCGGGACAGTAAGCACTGAAGCTTTCTTT
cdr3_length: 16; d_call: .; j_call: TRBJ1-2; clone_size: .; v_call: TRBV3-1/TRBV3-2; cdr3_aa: CASSQGLRSPNYGYTF; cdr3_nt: TGTGCCAGCAGCCAAGGCCTTAGGAGCCCCAACTATGGCTACACCTTC
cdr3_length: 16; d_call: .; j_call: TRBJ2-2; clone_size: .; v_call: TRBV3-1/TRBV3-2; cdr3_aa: CASSQDWDMNTGELFF; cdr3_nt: TGTGCCAGCAGCCAAGATTGGGACATGAACACCGGGGAGCTGTTTTTT
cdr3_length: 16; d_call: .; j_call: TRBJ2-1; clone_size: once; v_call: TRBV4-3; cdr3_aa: CASSQEIALSYNEQFF; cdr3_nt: TGCGCCAGCAGCCAAGAAATAGCACTCTCCTACAATGAGCAGTTCTTC
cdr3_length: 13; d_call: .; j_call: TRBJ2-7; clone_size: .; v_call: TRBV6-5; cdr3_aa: CASSLANTYEQYF; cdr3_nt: TGTGCCAGCAGCCTAGCGAATACCTACGAGCAGTACTTC
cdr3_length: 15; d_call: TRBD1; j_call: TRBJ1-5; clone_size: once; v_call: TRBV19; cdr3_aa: CASGRQGDPPGPQHF; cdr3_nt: TGTGCCAGTGGTAGACAGGGAGATCCTCCGGGGCCCCAGCATTTT
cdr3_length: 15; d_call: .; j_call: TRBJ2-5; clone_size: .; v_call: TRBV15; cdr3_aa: CATSRVGSLQETQYF; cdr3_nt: TGTGCCACCAGCAGAGTTGGTAGTCTCCAAGAGACCCAGTACTTC
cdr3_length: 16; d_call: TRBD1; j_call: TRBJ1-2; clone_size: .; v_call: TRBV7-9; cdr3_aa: CASSLAVGRDRYGYTF; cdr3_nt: TGTGCCAGCAGCTTAGCCGTCGGGCGGGACAGATATGGCTACACCTTC
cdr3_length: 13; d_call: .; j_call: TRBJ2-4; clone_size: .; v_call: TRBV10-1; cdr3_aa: CASSESAGNIQYF; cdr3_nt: TGCGCCAGCAGTGAGTCTGCGGGGAACATTCAGTACTTC
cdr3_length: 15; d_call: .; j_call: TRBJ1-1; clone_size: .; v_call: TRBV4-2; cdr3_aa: CASSQVADSSTEAFF; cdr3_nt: TGTGCCAGCAGCCAAGTGGCGGATTCGAGCACTGAAGCTTTCTTT
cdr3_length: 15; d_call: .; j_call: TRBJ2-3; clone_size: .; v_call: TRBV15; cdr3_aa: CATSSPEQLQDTQYF; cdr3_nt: TGTGCCACCAGCAGTCCGGAACAGTTGCAAGATACGCAGTATTTT
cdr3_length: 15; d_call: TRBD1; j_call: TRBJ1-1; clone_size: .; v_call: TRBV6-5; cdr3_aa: CASSYSRQGDTEAFF; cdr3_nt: TGTGCCAGCAGTTACTCGAGACAGGGGGACACTGAAGCTTTCTTT
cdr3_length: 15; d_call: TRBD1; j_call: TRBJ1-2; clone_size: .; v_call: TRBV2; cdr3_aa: CASSEIGTGQSGYTF; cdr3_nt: TGTGCCAGCAGTGAAATAGGGACAGGTCAGTCGGGCTACACCTTC
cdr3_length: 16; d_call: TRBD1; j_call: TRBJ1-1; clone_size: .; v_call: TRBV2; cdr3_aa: CASSHFGQGQNTEAFF; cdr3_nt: TGTGCCAGCAGTCATTTCGGACAGGGGCAGAACACTGAAGCTTTCTTT
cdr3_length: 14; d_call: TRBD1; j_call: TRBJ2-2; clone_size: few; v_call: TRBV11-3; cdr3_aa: CASSPGQGAPELFF; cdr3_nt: TGTGCCAGCAGCCCCGGACAGGGGGCGCCGGAGCTGTTTTTT
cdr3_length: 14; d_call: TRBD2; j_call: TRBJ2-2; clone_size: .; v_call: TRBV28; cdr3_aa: CASSLAGGDRELFF; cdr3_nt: TGTGCCAGCAGTTTAGCGGGAGGGGATCGGGAGCTGTTTTTT
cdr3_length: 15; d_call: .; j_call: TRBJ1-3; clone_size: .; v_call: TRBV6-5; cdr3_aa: CASSYSGTPGNTIYF; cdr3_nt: TGTGCCAGCAGTTACTCCGGGACTCCTGGAAACACCATATATTTT
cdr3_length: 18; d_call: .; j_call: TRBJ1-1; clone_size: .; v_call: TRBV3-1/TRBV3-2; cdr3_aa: CASSQVDAGPVLNTEAFF; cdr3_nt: TGTGCCAGCAGCCAAGTTGATGCAGGGCCCGTTCTGAACACTGAAGCTTTCTTT
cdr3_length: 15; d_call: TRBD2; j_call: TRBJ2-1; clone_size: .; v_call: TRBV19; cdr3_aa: CASSIDSGSFNEQFF; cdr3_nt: TGTGCCAGTAGTATAGACAGCGGGAGCTTCAATGAGCAGTTCTTC
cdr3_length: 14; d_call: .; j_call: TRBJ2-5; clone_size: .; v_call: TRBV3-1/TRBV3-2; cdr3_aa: CASSQDRSQETQYF; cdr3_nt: TGTGCCAGCAGCCAAGACAGGTCCCAAGAGACCCAGTACTTC
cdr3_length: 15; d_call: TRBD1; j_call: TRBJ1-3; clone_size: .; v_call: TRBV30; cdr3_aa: CAWRTPGQGVSTIYF; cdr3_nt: TGTGCCTGGAGGACCCCGGGACAGGGGGTTAGCACCATATATTTT
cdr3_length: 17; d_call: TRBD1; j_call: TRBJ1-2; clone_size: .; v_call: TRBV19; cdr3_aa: CASSIDGPTTGGAGYTF; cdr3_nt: TGTGCCAGTAGTATAGATGGACCCACGACAGGGGGCGCGGGCTACACCTTC
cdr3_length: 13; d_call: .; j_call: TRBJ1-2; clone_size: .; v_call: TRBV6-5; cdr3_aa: CASSQDRSGRYTF; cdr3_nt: TGTGCCAGCAGCCAAGACAGGTCGGGCCGCTACACCTTC
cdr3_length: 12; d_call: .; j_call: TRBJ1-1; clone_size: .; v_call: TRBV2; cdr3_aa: CASSDSFTEAFF; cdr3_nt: TGTGCCAGCAGTGATTCATTTACTGAAGCTTTCTTT
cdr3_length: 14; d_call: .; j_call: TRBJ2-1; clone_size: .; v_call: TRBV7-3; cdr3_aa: CASSSSSVANEQFF; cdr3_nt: TGTGCCAGCAGCTCGTCTAGCGTAGCCAATGAGCAGTTCTTC
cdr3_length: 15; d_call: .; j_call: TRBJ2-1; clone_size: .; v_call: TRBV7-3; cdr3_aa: CASSWADRDYNEQFF; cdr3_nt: TGTGCCAGCAGCTGGGCGGACAGAGATTACAATGAGCAGTTCTTC
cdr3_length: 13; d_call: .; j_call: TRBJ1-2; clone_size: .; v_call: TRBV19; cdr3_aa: CASSIRGASGYTF; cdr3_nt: TGTGCCAGTAGTATCCGGGGGGCAAGTGGCTACACCTTC
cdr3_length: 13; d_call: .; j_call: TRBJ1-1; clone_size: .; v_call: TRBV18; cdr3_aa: CASSRDTNTEAFF; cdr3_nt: TGTGCCAGCTCCCGGGACACGAACACTGAAGCTTTCTTT
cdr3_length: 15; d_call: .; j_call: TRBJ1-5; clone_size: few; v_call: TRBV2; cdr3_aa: CASSGGQSSNQPQHF; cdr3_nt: TGTGCCAGCAGTGGAGGTCAGAGTAGCAATCAGCCCCAGCATTTT
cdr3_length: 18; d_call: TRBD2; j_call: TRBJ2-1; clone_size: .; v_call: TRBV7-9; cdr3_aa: CASSLGSGRARPYNEQFF; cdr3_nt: TGTGCCAGCAGCTTAGGTAGCGGGAGGGCCCGACCCTACAATGAGCAGTTCTTC
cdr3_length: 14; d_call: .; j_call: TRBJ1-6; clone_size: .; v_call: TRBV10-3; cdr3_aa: CAISDPEKGQTLHF; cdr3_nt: TGTGCCATCAGTGACCCGGAGAAGGGGCAAACCCTCCACTTT
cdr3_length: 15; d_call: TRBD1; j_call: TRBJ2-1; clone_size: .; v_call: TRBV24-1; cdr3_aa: CATSDTGATLGEQFF; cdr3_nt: TGTGCCACCAGTGACACAGGGGCGACCTTGGGTGAGCAGTTCTTC
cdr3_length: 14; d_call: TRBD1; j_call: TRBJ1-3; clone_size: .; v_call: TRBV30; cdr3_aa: CAWSATGSGNTIYF; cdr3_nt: TGTGCCTGGAGTGCGACAGGGTCGGGAAACACCATATATTTT
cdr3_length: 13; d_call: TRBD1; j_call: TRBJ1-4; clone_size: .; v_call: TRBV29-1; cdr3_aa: CSVVTGVNEKLFF; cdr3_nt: TGCAGCGTTGTTACAGGGGTTAATGAAAAACTGTTTTTT
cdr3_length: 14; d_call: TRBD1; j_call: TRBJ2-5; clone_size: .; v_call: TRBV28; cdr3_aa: CATTPRDSQETQYF; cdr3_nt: TGTGCCACTACTCCTCGGGACAGCCAAGAGACCCAGTACTTC
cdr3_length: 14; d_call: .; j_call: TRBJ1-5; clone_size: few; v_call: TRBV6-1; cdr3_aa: CASSEAASAQPQHF; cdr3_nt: TGTGCCAGCAGTGAAGCAGCGAGCGCTCAGCCCCAGCATTTT
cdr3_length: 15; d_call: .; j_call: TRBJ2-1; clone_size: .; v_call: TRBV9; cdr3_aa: CASSPRRDSGNEQFF; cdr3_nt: TGTGCCAGCAGCCCCCGCCGGGACTCAGGCAATGAGCAGTTCTTC
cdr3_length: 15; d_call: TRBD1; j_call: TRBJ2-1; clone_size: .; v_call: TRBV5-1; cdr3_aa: CASSVGTGGHNEQFF; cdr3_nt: TGCGCCAGCAGCGTCGGGACAGGGGGCCACAATGAGCAGTTCTTC
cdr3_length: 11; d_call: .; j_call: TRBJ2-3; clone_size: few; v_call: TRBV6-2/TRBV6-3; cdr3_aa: CASSPRDTQYF; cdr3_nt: TGTGCCAGCAGTCCCCGGGATACGCAGTATTTT
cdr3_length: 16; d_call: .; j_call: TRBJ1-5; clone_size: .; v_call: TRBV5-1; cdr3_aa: CASSLWGPRGNQPQHF; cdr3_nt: TGCGCCAGCAGCTTGTGGGGGCCTAGGGGCAATCAGCCCCAGCATTTT
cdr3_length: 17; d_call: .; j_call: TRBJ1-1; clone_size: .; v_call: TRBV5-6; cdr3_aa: CASSLLPGATMNTEAFF; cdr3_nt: TGTGCCAGCAGCTTGCTTCCGGGAGCAACCATGAACACTGAAGCTTTCTTT
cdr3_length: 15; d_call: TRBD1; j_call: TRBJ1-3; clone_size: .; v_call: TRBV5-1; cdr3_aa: CASRSETGAGNTIYF; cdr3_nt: TGCGCCAGCAGATCGGAGACAGGGGCTGGAAACACCATATATTTT
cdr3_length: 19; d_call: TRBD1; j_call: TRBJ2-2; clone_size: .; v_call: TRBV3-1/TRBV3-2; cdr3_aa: CASSRRDRDVYYDTGELFF; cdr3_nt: TGTGCCAGCAGCCGGCGGGACAGGGATGTTTACTACGACACCGGGGAGCTGTTTTTT
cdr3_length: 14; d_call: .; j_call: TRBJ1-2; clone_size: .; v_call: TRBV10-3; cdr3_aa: CAIRPGSRDYGYTF; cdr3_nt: TGTGCCATCAGACCAGGGTCTAGGGACTATGGCTACACCTTC
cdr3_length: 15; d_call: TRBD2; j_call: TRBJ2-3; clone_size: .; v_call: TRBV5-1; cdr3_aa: CASRVGLADPDTQYF; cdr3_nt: TGCGCCAGCAGGGTCGGACTAGCGGACCCAGATACGCAGTATTTT
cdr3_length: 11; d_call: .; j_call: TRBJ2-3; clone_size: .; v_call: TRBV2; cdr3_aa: CASTRGDTQYF; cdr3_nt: TGTGCCAGCACCCGCGGGGATACGCAGTATTTT
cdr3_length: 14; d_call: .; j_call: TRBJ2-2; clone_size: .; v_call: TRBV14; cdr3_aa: CASSPRQGHGELFF; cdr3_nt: TGTGCCAGCAGCCCTCGTCAGGGGCACGGGGAGCTGTTTTTT
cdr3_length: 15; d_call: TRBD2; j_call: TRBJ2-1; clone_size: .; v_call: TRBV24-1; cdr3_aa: CATSRSGRARDEQFF; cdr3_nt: TGTGCCACCAGTCGTAGCGGGAGGGCCCGGGATGAGCAGTTCTTC
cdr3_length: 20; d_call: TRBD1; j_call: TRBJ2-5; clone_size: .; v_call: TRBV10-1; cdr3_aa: CASTWICGTVTPRLWETQYF; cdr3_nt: TGCGCCAGCACTTGGATATGTGGGACAGTAACACCTAGGTTGTGGGAGACCCAGTACTTC
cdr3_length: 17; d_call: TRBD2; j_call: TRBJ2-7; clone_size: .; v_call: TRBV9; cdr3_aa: CASSVGGLAGAGSEQYF; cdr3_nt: TGTGCCAGCAGCGTAGGGGGACTAGCGGGAGCGGGCTCCGAGCAGTACTTC